The source of this T cell receptor beta chain is a study of OX40 agonist ivuxolimab in advanced cancers. The wider study: At doses from 0.01 to 10 mg/kg, patients were given intravenous ivuxolimab every 2 weeks. The dose-escalation cohort had hepatocellular carcinoma, melanoma, renal cell or head and neck cancer.

General study findings and limits: The investigators did not determine what antigen specificity the expanded peripheral T cells had.

Patients had blood sampled at baseline and again on cycle 4 day 1 and cycle 7 day 1. Data came from immunoSEQ multiplex PCR; TCRdb stores just in-frame clones and leaves some out. The sample lists over 85,000 clones; 86% were seen once. This clone was counted once. Its antigen is not identified. The clonotype originates from an adult with an advanced solid tumor such as melanoma, head and neck, liver or kidney cancer. The sequencing here drew on CD4+ or CD8+ T cells sorted from blood, taken in a trial of the OX40 agonist ivuxolimab.

CDR3 sequence: CASSSSRDRDNEQFF. CDR3 sequence (DNA): TGTGCCAGCAGCTCGTCCCGGGACAGGGACAATGAGCAGTTCTTC. The chain employs TRBV7-9 and TRBJ2-1, with TRBD1 matching 9 bases. Trimming cost V 4 bases and J 5 bases; bases outside gene matches: 6. The CDR3 has 15 residues. Germline V gene lookup returns CDR1 SEHNR and CDR2 FQNEAQ (reference sequence).